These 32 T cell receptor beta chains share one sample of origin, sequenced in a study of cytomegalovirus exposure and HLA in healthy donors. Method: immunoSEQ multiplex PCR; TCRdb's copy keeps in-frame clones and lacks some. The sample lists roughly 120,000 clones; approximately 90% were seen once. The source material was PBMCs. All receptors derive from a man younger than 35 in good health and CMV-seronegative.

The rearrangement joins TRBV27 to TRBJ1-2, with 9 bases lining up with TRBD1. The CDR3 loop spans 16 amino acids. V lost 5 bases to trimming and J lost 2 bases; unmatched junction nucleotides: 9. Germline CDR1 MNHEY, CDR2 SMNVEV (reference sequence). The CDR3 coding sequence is TGTGCCAGCAGTACCCTCGGGACAGGGCAAAACTATGGCTACACCTTC. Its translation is CASSTLGTGQNYGYTF.

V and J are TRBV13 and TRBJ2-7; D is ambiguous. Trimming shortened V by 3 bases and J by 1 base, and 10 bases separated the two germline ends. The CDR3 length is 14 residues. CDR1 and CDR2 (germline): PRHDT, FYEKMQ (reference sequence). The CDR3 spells CASSFRRISYEQYF. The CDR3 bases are TGTGCCAGCAGCTTTCGGCGGATATCCTACGAGCAGTACTTC. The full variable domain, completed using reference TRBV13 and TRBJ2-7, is AAGVIQSPRHLIKEKRETATLKCYPIPRHDTVYWYQQGPGQDPQFLISFYEKMQSDKGSIPDRFSAQQFSDYHSELNMSSLELGDSALYFCASSFRRISYEQYFGPGTRLTVT.

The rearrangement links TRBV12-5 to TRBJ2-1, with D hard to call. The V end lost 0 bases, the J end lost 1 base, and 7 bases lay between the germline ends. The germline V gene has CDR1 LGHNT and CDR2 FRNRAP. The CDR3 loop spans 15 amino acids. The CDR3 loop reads CASGLVRGSYNEQFF. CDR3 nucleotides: TGTGCTAGTGGTTTGGTACGCGGTTCCTACAATGAGCAGTTCTTC.

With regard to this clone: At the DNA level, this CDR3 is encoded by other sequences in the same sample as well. The CDR3 reads CASSLAVNTEAFF. DNA for the CDR3: TGCGCCAGCAGCTTGGCCGTGAACACTGAAGCTTTCTTT. The genes are TRBV5-1 and TRBJ1-1, with D unclear. Germline V gene lookup returns CDR1 SGHRS and CDR2 YFSETQ. Trimming cost V 0 bases and J 0 bases, with 3 bases left between them. The CDR3 is made up of 13 amino acids. The full variable domain, with the rest looked up from reference TRBV5-1 and TRBJ1-1, is KAGVTQTPRYLIKTRGQQVTLSCSPISGHRSVSWYQQTPGQGLQFLFEYFSETQRNKGNFPGRFSGRQFSNSRSEMNVSTLELGDSALYLCASSLAVNTEAFFGQGTRLTVV.

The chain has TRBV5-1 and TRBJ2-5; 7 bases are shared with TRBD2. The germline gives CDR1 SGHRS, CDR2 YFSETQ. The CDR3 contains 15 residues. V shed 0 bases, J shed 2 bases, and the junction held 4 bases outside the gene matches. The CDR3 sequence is CASSLERGWQETQYF. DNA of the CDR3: TGCGCCAGCAGCTTGGAGCGGGGTTGGCAAGAGACCCAGTACTTC.

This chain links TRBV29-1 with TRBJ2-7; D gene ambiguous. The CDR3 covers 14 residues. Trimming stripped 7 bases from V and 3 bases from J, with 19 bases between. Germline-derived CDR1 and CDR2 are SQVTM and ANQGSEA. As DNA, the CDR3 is TGCAGCGCAACGAATCTCGAGAGAGGCTACGAGCAGTACTTC. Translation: CSATNLERGYEQYF.

CDR3: CASSTGQGNTGELFF. CDR3 sequence (DNA): TGTGCCAGCAGCACGGGACAGGGGAACACCGGGGAGCTGTTTTTT. The V and J genes are TRBV7-6 and TRBJ2-2, with 9 bases identical to TRBD1. Germline-derived CDR1 and CDR2 are SGHVS and FNYEAQ. The CDR3 has 15 amino acids. Germline trimming cut 5 bases from V and 1 base from J; bases unmatched to any gene: 2.

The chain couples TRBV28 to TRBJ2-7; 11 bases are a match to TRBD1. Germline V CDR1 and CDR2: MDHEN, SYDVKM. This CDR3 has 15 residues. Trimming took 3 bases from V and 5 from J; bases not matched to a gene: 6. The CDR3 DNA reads TGTGCCAGCAGTTTTTCCGGGACAGGGGGACACGAGCAGTACTTC. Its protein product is CASSFSGTGGHEQYF.

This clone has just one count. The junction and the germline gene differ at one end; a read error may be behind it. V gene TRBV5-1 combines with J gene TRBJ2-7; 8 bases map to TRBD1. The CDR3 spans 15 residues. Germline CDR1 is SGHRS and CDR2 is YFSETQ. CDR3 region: CASSLRGQGSSEQYF. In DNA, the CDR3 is TGCGCCAGCAGCTTGCGAGGACAGGGTTCCTCCGAGCAGTACTTC.

The CDR3 DNA sequence: TGTGCCAGTAGTACCCCCGGGTCCCCCCTGAACACTGAAGCTTTCTTT. It encodes CASSTPGSPLNTEAFF. This chain uses TRBV19 with TRBJ1-1; D remains unclear. Trimming shortened V by 4 bases and J by 0 bases, and 15 bases separated the two germline ends. There are 16 residues in the CDR3. Germline CDR1 and CDR2: LNHDA and SQIVND (reference sequence).

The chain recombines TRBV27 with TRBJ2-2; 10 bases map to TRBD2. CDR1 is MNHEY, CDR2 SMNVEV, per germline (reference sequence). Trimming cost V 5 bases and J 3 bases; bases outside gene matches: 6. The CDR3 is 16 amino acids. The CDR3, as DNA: TGTGCCAGCAGTCCCCGACTAGCGGGTTACACCGGGGAGCTGTTTTTT. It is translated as CASSPRLAGYTGELFF.

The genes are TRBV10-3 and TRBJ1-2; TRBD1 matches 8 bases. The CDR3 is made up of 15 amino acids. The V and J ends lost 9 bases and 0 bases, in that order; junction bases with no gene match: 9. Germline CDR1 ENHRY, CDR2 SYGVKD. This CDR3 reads CAIQGGAKPNYGYTF. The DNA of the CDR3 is TGTGCCATACAGGGGGGCGCAAAGCCTAACTATGGCTACACCTTC.

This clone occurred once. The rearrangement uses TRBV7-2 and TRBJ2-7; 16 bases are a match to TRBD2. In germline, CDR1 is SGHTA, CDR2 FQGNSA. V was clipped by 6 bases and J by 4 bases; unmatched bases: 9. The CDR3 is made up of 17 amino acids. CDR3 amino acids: CASSRGLAGGSLYEQYF. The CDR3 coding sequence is TGTGCCAGCAGTAGGGGACTAGCGGGAGGGTCCTTGTACGAGCAGTACTTC. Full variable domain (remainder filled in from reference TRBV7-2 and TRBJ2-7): GAGVSQSPSNKVTEKGKDVELRCDPISGHTALYWYRQSLGQGLEFLIYFQGNSAPDKSGLPSDRFSAERTGGSVSTLTIQRTQQEDSAVYLCASSRGLAGGSLYEQYFGPGTRLTVT.

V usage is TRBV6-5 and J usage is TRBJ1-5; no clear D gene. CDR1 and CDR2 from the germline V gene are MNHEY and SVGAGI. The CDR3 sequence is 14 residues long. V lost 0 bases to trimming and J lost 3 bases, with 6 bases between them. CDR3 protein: CASSYSQHNQPQHF. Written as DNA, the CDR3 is TGTGCCAGCAGTTACTCACAGCACAATCAGCCCCAGCATTTT.

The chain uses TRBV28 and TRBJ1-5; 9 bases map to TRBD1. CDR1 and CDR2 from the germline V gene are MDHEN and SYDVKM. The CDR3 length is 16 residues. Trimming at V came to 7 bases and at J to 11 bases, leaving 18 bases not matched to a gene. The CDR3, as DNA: TGTGCCAGCAACTCCCCCGGGACAGGGAGAATTGGGGCCCAGCATTTT. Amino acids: CASNSPGTGRIGAQHF.

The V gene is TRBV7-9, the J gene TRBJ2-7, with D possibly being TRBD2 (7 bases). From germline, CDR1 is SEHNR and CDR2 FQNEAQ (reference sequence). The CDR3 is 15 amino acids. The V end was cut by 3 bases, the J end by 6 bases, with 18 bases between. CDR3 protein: CASSFDPPGGVEQYF. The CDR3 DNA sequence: TGTGCCAGCAGCTTCGACCCTCCGGGGGGCGTCGAGCAGTACTTC.

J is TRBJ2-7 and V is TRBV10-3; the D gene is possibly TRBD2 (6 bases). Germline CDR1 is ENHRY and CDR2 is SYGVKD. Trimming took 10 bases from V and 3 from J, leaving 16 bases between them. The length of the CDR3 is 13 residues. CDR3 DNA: TGTGCCACCAAGTCGAGGGGAGGCTACGAGCAGTACTTC. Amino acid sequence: CATKSRGGYEQYF.

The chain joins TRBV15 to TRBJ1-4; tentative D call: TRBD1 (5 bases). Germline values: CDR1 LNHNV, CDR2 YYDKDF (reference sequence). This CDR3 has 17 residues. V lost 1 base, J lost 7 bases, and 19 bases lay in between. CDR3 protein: CATSRGHRLREGEKLFF. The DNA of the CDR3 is TGTGCCACCAGCAGAGGTCATCGGCTCAGGGAAGGTGAAAAACTGTTTTTT.

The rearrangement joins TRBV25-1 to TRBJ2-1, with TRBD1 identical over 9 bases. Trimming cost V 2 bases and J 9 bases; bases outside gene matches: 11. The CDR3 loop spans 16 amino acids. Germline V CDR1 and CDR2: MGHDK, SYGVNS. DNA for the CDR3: TGTGCCAGCAGTGAACATACCGGGACAGGGACGGGTGAGCAGTTCTTC. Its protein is CASSEHTGTGTGEQFF. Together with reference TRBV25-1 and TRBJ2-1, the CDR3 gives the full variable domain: EADIYQTPRYLVIGTGKKITLECSQTMGHDKMYWYQQDPGMELHLIHYSYGVNSTEKGDLSSESTVSRIRTEHFPLTLESARPSHTSQYLCASSEHTGTGTGEQFFGPGTRLTVL.

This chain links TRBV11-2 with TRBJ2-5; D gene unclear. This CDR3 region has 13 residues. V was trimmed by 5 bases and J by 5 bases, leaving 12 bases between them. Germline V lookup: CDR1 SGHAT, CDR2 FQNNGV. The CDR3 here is CASSTISRETQYF. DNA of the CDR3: TGTGCCAGCAGCACTATCTCCCGGGAGACCCAGTACTTC.

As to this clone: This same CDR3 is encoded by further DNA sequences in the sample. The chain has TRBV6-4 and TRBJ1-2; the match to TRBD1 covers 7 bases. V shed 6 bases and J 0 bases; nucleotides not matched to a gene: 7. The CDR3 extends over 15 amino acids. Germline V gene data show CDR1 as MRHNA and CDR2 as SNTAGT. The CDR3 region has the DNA TGTGCCAGCAGCGATAGGACAGGCGCTAACTATGGCTACACCTTC. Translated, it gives CASSDRTGANYGYTF.

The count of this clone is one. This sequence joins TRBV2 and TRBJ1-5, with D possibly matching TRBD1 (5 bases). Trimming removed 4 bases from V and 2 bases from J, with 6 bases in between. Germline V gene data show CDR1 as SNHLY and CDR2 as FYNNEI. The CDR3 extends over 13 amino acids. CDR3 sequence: CASSGGGNQPQHF. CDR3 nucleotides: TGTGCCAGCAGTGGGGGGGGCAATCAGCCCCAGCATTTT.

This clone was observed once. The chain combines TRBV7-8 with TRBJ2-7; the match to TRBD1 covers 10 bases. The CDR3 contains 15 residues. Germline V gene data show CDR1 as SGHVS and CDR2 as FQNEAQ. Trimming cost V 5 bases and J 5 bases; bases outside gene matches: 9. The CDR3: CASSQGGTGENEQYF. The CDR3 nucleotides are TGTGCCAGCAGCCAAGGGGGGACAGGGGAGAACGAGCAGTACTTC.

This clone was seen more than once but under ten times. CDR3 in DNA: TGTGCCAGTAGTATACTTCCCGGGACAGACTACGAGCAGTACTTC. Protein sequence: CASSILPGTDYEQYF. The genes are TRBV19 and TRBJ2-7; 7 bases match TRBD1. J gave up 3 bases and V 2 bases, and 7 bases lay outside the gene matches. CDR3 size: 15 residues. Germline CDR1 reads LNHDA; CDR2 reads SQIVND (reference sequence).

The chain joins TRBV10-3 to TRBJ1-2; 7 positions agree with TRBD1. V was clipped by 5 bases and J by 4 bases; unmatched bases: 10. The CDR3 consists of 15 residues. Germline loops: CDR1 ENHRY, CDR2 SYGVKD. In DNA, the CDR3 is TGTGCCATCAGTACAGACGGGACAGTGCTCTATGGCTACACCTTC. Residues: CAISTDGTVLYGYTF.

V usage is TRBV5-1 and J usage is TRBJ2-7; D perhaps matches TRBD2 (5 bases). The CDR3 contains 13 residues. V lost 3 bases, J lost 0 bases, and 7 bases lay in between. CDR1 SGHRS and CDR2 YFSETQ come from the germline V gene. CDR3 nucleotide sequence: TGCGCCAGCAGCTGGGAGAGCTCCTACGAGCAGTACTTC. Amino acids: CASSWESSYEQYF.

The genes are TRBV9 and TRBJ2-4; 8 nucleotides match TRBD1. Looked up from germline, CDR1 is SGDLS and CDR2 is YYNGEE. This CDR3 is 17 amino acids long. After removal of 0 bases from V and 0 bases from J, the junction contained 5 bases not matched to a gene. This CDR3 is CASSVGGQGVAKNIQYF. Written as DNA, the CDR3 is TGTGCCAGCAGCGTAGGAGGACAGGGAGTAGCCAAAAACATTCAGTACTTC.

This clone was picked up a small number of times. The CDR3 is CASNRGSSYEQYF. In nucleotides, the CDR3 is TGTGCCAGCAACAGGGGGAGCTCCTACGAGCAGTACTTC. The V and J genes are TRBV7-2 and TRBJ2-7; 8 nucleotides align to TRBD1. This CDR3 region has 13 residues. The germline V gene encodes CDR1 SGHTA and CDR2 FQGNSA. The V and J ends lost 7 bases and 0 bases, in that order; junction bases with no gene match: 2.

CDR3 protein: CASSAATAMNTEAFF. For the CDR3, the DNA is TGTGCCAGCAGCGCGGCGACCGCAATGAACACTGAAGCTTTCTTT. This chain links TRBV5-6 with TRBJ1-1; D gene ambiguous. V was pared by 4 bases and J by 0 bases, with 13 bases between. Germline assignment: CDR1 SGHDT and CDR2 YYEEEE. This CDR3 is 15 amino acids long.

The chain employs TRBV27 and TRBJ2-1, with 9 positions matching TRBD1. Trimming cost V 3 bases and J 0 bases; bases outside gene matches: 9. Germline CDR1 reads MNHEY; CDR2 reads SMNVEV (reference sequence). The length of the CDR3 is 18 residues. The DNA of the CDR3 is TGTGCCAGCAGTTTTAGGGACAGGGCTTCGAGCTCCTACAATGAGCAGTTCTTC. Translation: CASSFRDRASSSYNEQFF.

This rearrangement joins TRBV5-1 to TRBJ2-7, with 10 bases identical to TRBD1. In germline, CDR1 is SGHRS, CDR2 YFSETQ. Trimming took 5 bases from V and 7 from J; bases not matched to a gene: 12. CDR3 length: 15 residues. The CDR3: CASRPGTGAWVEQYF. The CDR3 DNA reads TGCGCCAGCAGACCCGGGACAGGGGCCTGGGTGGAGCAGTACTTC.

This CDR3 reads CAISPTGFAAFF. DNA of the CDR3: TGTGCCATCAGTCCCACAGGTTTTGCAGCTTTCTTT. J is TRBJ1-1 and V is TRBV10-3; tentative D call: TRBD1 (5 bases). In germline, CDR1 is ENHRY, CDR2 SYGVKD. Between the trimmed V and J ends, which lost 5 bases and 10 bases, there was a span of 14 bases. The CDR3 covers 12 residues.